These 14 T cell receptor beta chains were sequenced from one sample in a study of blood T cells in healthy people across ages. For the second PCR, which ran for 7 to 11 cycles, a sample-barcoded 5' primer and a J-beta primer mix were used. TCRdb reanalysed the 5' RACE reads using MiXCR and keeps one entry per CDR3 protein. The data hold about 720,000 distinct CDR3 sequences, with 22% observed a single time. Sequencing was performed on blood. These receptors were obtained from a man aged 65 to 85 in good health.

The J gene is TRBJ1-2, the V gene TRBV5-6; D is undetermined. Trimming took off 4 bases at V and 2 bases at J, with 12 bases between the two ends. Germline V CDR1 and CDR2: SGHDT, YYEEEE. The CDR3 contains 14 residues. The chain's CDR3 is CASSQISRNYGYTF. The CDR3 nucleotides are TGTGCCAGCAGCCAAATCTCTAGAAACTATGGCTACACCTTC. The full variable domain, rest sourced from reference TRBV5-6 and TRBJ1-2, is DAGVTQSPTHLIKTRGQQVTLRCSPKSGHDTVSWYQQALGQGPQFIFQYYEEEERQRGNFPDRFSGHQFPNYSSELNVNALLLGDSALYLCASSQISRNYGYTFGSGTRLTVV.

The V and J genes are TRBV5-5 and TRBJ1-5; D might be TRBD1 (5 bases). With 1 base removed from V and 3 bases from J, the gap between germline ends came to 8 bases. The V gene's germline CDR1 is SGHKS and CDR2 YYEKEE (reference sequence). CDR3 length equals 14 residues. CDR3 DNA: TGTGCCAGCAGCTTGTGGGGCCCCAATCAGCCCCAGCATTTT. It encodes CASSLWGPNQPQHF.

This clonotype was picked up a small number of times. The chain combines TRBV29-1 with TRBJ2-1; TRBD1 is a possible D gene (7 bases). Germline CDR1 and CDR2: SQVTM and ANQGSEA. V dropped 4 bases and J dropped 4 bases, with 11 bases sitting between them. This CDR3 contains 13 residues. CDR3 region: CSVAGDRYNEQFF. The CDR3 DNA follows: TGCAGCGTTGCGGGGGACAGATACAATGAGCAGTTCTTC.

At least ten counts were recorded for this clonotype. The gene calls are TRBV29-1 and TRBJ2-2; D is possibly TRBD2 (6 bases). Per the germline V gene, CDR1 is SQVTM and CDR2 is ANQGSEA. The V end lost 4 bases, the J end lost 1 base, and 10 bases lay between the germline ends. CDR3 length: 14 amino acids. The CDR3 bases are TGCAGCGTTGGCGGGACGCAGAACACCGGGGAGCTGTTTTTT. This translates into CSVGGTQNTGELFF.

This clonotype occurred a few times. The chain employs TRBV7-2 and TRBJ1-4; the match to TRBD1 covers 7 bases. This CDR3 region has 15 residues. V shed 2 bases, J shed 7 bases, and the junction held 7 bases outside the gene matches. Germline CDR1 SGHTA, CDR2 FQGNSA. CDR3 sequence reads: CASSLRGLKGEKLFF. CDR3 nucleotide sequence: TGTGCCAGCAGCTTAAGGGGGCTCAAAGGTGAAAAACTGTTTTTT.

This clonotype was counted a few times. The chain combines TRBV25-1 with TRBJ2-3; D remains unclear. V was trimmed by 6 bases and J by 6 bases, leaving 13 bases between them. The CDR3 loop spans 13 amino acids. Germline lookup yields CDR1 MGHDK and CDR2 SYGVNS. CDR3 residues: CASRGPGADTQYF. CDR3 nucleotide sequence: TGTGCCAGCAGAGGACCCGGCGCGGATACGCAGTATTTT.

This chain joins TRBV7-9 and TRBJ1-5; TRBD1 matches 8 bases. The CDR3 contains 16 residues. CDR1 and CDR2 (germline): SEHNR, FQNEAQ (reference sequence). Trimming cost V 0 bases and J 3 bases; bases outside gene matches: 4. Here the CDR3 reads CASSLALDRVNQPQHF. The CDR3 DNA is TGTGCCAGCAGCTTAGCATTGGACAGGGTCAATCAGCCCCAGCATTTT.

This clonotype was seen a handful of times. V gene TRBV3-1 combines with J gene TRBJ1-5; no definite D call. This CDR3 is built from 15 residues. The germline CDR1 and CDR2 sequences are LGHDT and YNNKEL (reference sequence). V lost 1 base, J lost 3 bases, and 10 bases lay in between. The CDR3 loop is CASSQGKNVNQPQHF. In DNA form, the CDR3 reads TGTGCCAGCAGCCAAGGGAAGAACGTCAATCAGCCCCAGCATTTT.

This clonotype has ten or more counts. V and J are TRBV12-3 or TRBV12-4 and TRBJ2-5, with TRBD1 matching 12 bases. V lost 4 bases and J lost 5; bases outside the gene matches: 11. The CDR3 is made up of 17 amino acids. The CDR3 nucleotides read TGTGCCAGCAGTTCAGACTCCGGGACAGGGGGCATGGAGACCCAGTACTTC. It codes for CASSSDSGTGGMETQYF.

V gene TRBV6-5 combines with J gene TRBJ2-3, with 12 bases identical to TRBD2. In germline, CDR1 is MNHEY, CDR2 SVGAGI. This CDR3 has 18 amino acids. J was trimmed by 4 bases and V by 2 bases; bases with no gene match: 10. The CDR3 here is CASSYKLRLAGESDTQYF. CDR3 nucleotides: TGTGCCAGCAGTTACAAGCTAAGACTAGCGGGAGAGTCAGATACGCAGTATTTT.

This clonotype has a handful of counts. DNA of the CDR3: TGTGCCAGCAGCTTAAATCCTAGCGGGAACACCGGGGAGCTGTTTTTT. Encoded protein: CASSLNPSGNTGELFF. The chain has TRBV7-3 and TRBJ2-2; 7 bases match TRBD2. This CDR3 has 16 residues. With 1 base clipped from V and 1 base from J, the junction kept 3 bases outside the gene matches. The germline CDR1 and CDR2 sequences are SGHTA and FQGTGA. The full variable domain, with the rest looked up from reference TRBV7-3 and TRBJ2-2, is GAGVSQTPSNKVTEKGKYVELRCDPISGHTALYWYRQSLGQGPEFLIYFQGTGAADDSGLPNDRFFAVRPEGSVSTLKIQRTERGDSAVYLCASSLNPSGNTGELFFGEGSRLTVL.

About this clonotype: At one end, the junction sequence differs from germline, possibly due to a read error. The V call is TRBV28, the J call TRBJ2-3; D is ambiguous. The CDR3 loop spans 17 amino acids. The germline V gene has CDR1 MDHEN and CDR2 SYDVKM. CDR3 nucleotide sequence: TGTGCCAGCACCTTAAATCTTGGTACTCTAAGCACAGATACGCAGAATTTT. This codes for CASTLNLGTLSTDTQNF. Full variable domain (missing parts from reference TRBV28 and TRBJ2-3): DVKVTQSSRYLVKRTGEKVFLECVQDMDHENMFWYRQDPGLGLRLIYFSYDVKMKEKGDIPEGYSVSREKKERFSLILESASTNQTSMYLCASTLNLGTLSTDTQNFGPGTRLTVL.

The table lists this clonotype with a few counts. The rearrangement links TRBV5-1 to TRBJ1-1; D is undetermined. With 0 bases removed from V and 7 bases from J, the gap between germline ends came to 10 bases. The CDR3 length is 13 residues. Germline V gene data show CDR1 as SGHRS and CDR2 as YFSETQ. The CDR3 protein is CASSLGSWDEAFF. The DNA for the CDR3 is TGCGCCAGCAGCTTGGGGTCGTGGGATGAAGCTTTCTTT.

This sequence joins TRBV20-1 and TRBJ1-1; the match to TRBD1 covers 9 bases. Per germline, CDR1 DFQATT and CDR2 SNEGSKA (reference sequence). Trimming cost V 3 bases and J 0 bases; bases outside gene matches: 11. The CDR3 length is 17 residues. DNA for the CDR3: TGCAGTGCTAGTCCACAGGGGGCCTCTCTTATGAACACTGAAGCTTTCTTT. Protein sequence: CSASPQGASLMNTEAFF.